This T cell receptor beta chain stems from a study of blood T cell repertoires in COVID-19. Germline V CDR1 and CDR2: LNHDA, SQIVND (reference sequence). The CDR3 runs 15 residues. With 4 bases removed from V and 1 base from J, the gap between germline ends came to 13 bases. Assay used: immunoSEQ multiplex PCR; TCRdb lists only in-frame clones, some missing. The sample lists some 72,000 clones; about 85% were seen once. Sequencing was performed on peripheral blood. The sequence was collected from a man aged 45-60 years with COVID-19, enrolled during active disease. This chain joins TRBV19 and TRBJ1-1; no reliable D call. CDR3 in DNA: TGTGCCAGTAGTAAAGACCAACGGAGGAACACTGAAGCTTTCTTT. It is translated as CASSKDQRRNTEAFF.